Sequencing of this TCR beta chain was carried out in a study of blood T cell repertoires in COVID-19. About the study: T cells, B-cell-depleted T cells, or PBMCs supplied cDNA or gDNA.

Details on this clone: The identical CDR3 is also encoded by other nucleotide sequences in the sample.

Methods used by the authors: Reference gene primer amplification gave nucleated cell count estimates. Sequencing used immunoSEQ multiplex PCR; TCRdb keeps in-frame clones, though not all of them. The V and J calls and clone size come from that table; D and trimming were worked out from the DNA. The top ten hold roughly 10% of the sample, which has roughly 60,000 clones, roughly 80% seen once. Sequenced material: peripheral blood. This clonotype was sampled from a man aged 50 to 59 with COVID-19, enrolled during active disease.

CDR3 nucleotide sequence: TGCAGCGTTGCCCCGGGACAGGGTCGAGGCTACACCTTC. This gives the protein CSVAPGQGRGYTF. V and J are TRBV29-1 and TRBJ1-2; TRBD1 aligns across 9 bases. The germline CDR1 and CDR2 sequences are SQVTM and ANQGSEA. The CDR3 totals 13 residues. The J segment lost 8 bases and the V segment lost 4 bases, leaving 8 bases of the junction unmatched. Full variable domain (outside the CDR3, taken from reference TRBV29-1 and TRBJ1-2): SAVISQKPSRDICQRGTSLTIQCQVDSQVTMMFWYRQQPGQSLTLIATANQGSEATYESGFVIDKFPISRPNLTFSTLTVSNMSPEDSSIYLCSVAPGQGRGYTFGSGTRLTVV.